The 4 T cell receptor beta chains given below trace back to one sample, sequenced in a study of T cell repertoires in cytomegalovirus infection. TCRdb reprocessed the reads with MiXCR, giving one entry per CDR3 protein. The sample contains hundreds of thousands of distinct CDR3 sequences, approximately 24% of which appear only once. Sequenced input: CD8+ T cells from PBMCs. The receptors derive from a human donor in good health (CMV status not recorded). Some clones in this sample may be carry-over from other donors' samples.

In its sample, this clonotype was seen many times. J is TRBJ1-1 and V is TRBV27, with no clear D. Deletions cut 6 bases from V and 2 bases from J, with 10 bases between. Germline V gives CDR1 MNHEY, CDR2 SMNVEV (reference sequence). The CDR3 contains 13 residues. This CDR3 is CASSLSPNTEAFF. CDR3 DNA: TGTGCCAGCAGCCTCTCGCCAAACACTGAAGCTTTCTTT.

Remarks on this clonotype: One end of the junction fails to match germline, which may point to a read error. V and J are TRBV20-1 and TRBJ1-5; TRBD1 is a possible D gene (5 bases). CDR3 length: 15 residues. From germline, CDR1 is DFQATT and CDR2 SNEGSKA (reference sequence). The CDR3 is CSARAGGSGYQPQHF. In nucleotides, the CDR3 is TGCAGTGCAAGAGCGGGGGGTAGTGGGTATCAGCCCCAGCATTTT.

This clonotype was found many times. The genes are TRBV28 and TRBJ2-5; the match to TRBD1 covers 7 bases. Unmatched junction bases numbered 4, after V lost 5 bases and J lost 1 base. The CDR3 length is 14 residues. Germline values: CDR1 MDHEN, CDR2 SYDVKM. CDR3 sequence reads: CASSTTGPQETQYF. The CDR3 DNA is TGTGCCAGCAGTACGACAGGGCCCCAAGAGACCCAGTACTTC.

This clonotype was counted ten times or more. The gene calls are TRBV12-3 or TRBV12-4 and TRBJ1-1; D unresolved. The CDR3 contains 15 residues. V gave up 0 bases and J gave up 4 bases, with 12 bases separating them. CDR3 coding DNA: TGTGCCAGCAGTTTAGCTGGACTCCTCACCACTGAAGCTTTCTTT. Its translation is CASSLAGLLTTEAFF.